Sequencing of this T cell receptor (beta chain) was carried out in a study of cytomegalovirus exposure and HLA in healthy donors. CDR1 and CDR2 from the germline V gene are KGHSH and LQKENI. Trimming shortened V by 4 bases and J by 0 bases, and 7 bases separated the two germline ends. The CDR3 spans 14 residues. Use of 60 Vbeta and 13 Jbeta primers characterized the PCR. Using immunoSEQ multiplex PCR, the repertoire was profiled, and TCRdb retains in-frame clones only, with some absent. Among 100,000 to 120,000 clones listed, around 76% were seen once. The receptor comes from a man aged 30-40 years in good health and CMV-seropositive. The sequenced material came from PBMCs. J is TRBJ1-3 and V is TRBV18; D uncertain. CDR3 nucleotide sequence: TGTGCCAGCTCACTACGGGACTCTGGAAACACCATATATTTT. Translated: CASSLRDSGNTIYF.